The sequence of this T cell receptor beta chain was determined in a study of patients and donors after allogeneic stem cell transplantation. Trimming cost V 7 bases and J 6 bases, with 13 bases left between them. Germline V gene sequence: CDR1 GTSNPN, CDR2 SVGIG (reference sequence). The CDR3 is 13 residues long. TCRdb processed the RT-PCR reads anew with MiXCR; each CDR3 protein has one entry. The table shows approximately 200,000 distinct CDR3 sequences, with about 37% occurring only once. The sample consisted of blood, either unsorted or a sorted T cell fraction (not recorded which). The J gene is TRBJ1-6, the V gene TRBV30; D may be TRBD1 (6 bases). This TCR came from a human donor who was either an allogeneic HSCT recipient or a stem cell or donor lymphocyte infusion donor (not recorded which). It is not recorded whose cells these are; they may come from a transplant donor. DNA for the CDR3: TGTGCCTCCCGCTCAGGGGTTAATTCACCCCTCCACTTT. This encodes CASRSGVNSPLHF.